This T cell receptor (beta chain) stems from a study of blood T cell repertoires in COVID-19. Study-wide context: PBMCs, B-cell-depleted T cells, or T cells provided the cDNA or gDNA that made up the material.

Repertoires were generated with immunoSEQ multiplex PCR, while TCRdb's copy carries only in-frame clones and drops some. The sample consists of about 190,000 clones, 80% to 90% of them appearing once. This clone was seen a handful of times. The specimen was peripheral blood. The TCR comes from a woman aged 80 or over with acute or convalescent COVID-19.

The CDR3 region is CASSSLAGETQYF. As DNA, the CDR3 is TGTGCCAGCAGTAGCCTAGCGGGAGAGACCCAGTACTTC. J is TRBJ2-5 and V is TRBV2; 8 bases are a match to TRBD2. Trimming at V came to 5 bases and at J to 4 bases, leaving 3 bases not matched to a gene. CDR1 is SNHLY, CDR2 FYNNEI, per germline. CDR3 length equals 13 residues.